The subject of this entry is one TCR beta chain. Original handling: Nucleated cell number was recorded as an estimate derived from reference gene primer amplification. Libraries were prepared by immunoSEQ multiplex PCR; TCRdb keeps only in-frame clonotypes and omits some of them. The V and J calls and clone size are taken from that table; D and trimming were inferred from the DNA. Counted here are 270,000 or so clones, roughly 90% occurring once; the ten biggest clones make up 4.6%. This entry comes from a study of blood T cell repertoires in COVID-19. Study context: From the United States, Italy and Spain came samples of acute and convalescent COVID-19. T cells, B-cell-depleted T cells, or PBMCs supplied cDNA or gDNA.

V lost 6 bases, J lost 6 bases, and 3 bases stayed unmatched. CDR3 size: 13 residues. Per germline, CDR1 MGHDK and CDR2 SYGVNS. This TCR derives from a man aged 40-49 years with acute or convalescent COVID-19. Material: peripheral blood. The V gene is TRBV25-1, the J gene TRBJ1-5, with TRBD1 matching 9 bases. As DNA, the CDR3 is TGTGCCAGCAGCGGACAGGGGTTTCAGCCCCAGCATTTT. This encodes CASSGQGFQPQHF.